This T cell receptor beta chain was identified during a study of T cell responses to AZD1222 COVID-19 vaccine. Study results and limitations: Two AZD1222 doses significantly raised spike-specific TCR breadth and depth over controls.

CDR3 length equals 14 residues. Trimming took off 7 bases at V and 0 bases at J, with 14 bases between the two ends. In germline, CDR1 is SQVTM, CDR2 ANQGSEA. TCRdb's table, derived via immunoSEQ multiplex PCR, lists solely in-frame clones and lacks some. Among approximately 110,000 clones, around 90% were seen once, and the ten largest hold roughly 2.5%. Worth noting for this clone: Its antigen is still unknown.

This chain uses TRBV29-1 with TRBJ2-3; no clear D gene. Sequenced here: peripheral blood, sampled 28 days after the second AZD1222 dose. This TCR was sampled from an adult who received the AZD1222 COVID-19 vaccine. CDR3 nucleotides: TGCAGCGCGGCTGGGTCCTCTAGCACAGATACGCAGTATTTT. This encodes CSAAGSSSTDTQYF.